This note documents a single T cell receptor beta chain sequence. Its antigen is not identified. This sample is part of a study of T-cell memory formation after mild COVID-19. As for the study in general: Clusters were largely donor specific.

Study-level findings and limits: While clones contracting from day 15 to 85 were balanced between CD4 and CD8, later expanders leaned CD4+. Day 37-peaking second-wave clones had unconfirmed SARS-CoV-2 specificity.

A 5'RACE reaction primed in the constant segment made cDNA libraries of TCR alpha and TCR beta, and these carried sample barcodes and UMIs. In TCRdb, the 5' RACE reads were re-called with MiXCR into one record per CDR3 protein. In the table there are 280,000 or so distinct CDR3 sequences, roughly 8.2% of which are singletons. The clonotype originates from a man between 18 and 29 years old who had mild COVID-19 (a few samples of this study predate the infection). Cell type and time point are not known. Sequenced input: PBMCs or a T cell subset sorted from them (not recorded which).

Written as DNA, the CDR3 is TGCGCCAGCAGCCACCTCCCCGAGGGGGGGACTCTAGCCAAAAACATTCAGTACTTC. It codes for CASSHLPEGGTLAKNIQYF. This chain links TRBV4-3 with TRBJ2-4; TRBD2 is a possible D gene (7 bases). Trimming took off 3 bases at V and 0 bases at J, with 21 bases between the two ends. The germline CDR1 and CDR2 sequences are LGHNA and YSLEER. This CDR3 contains 19 residues.